This TCR beta chain was sequenced in a study of blood T cell repertoires in COVID-19. Study-level background: COVID-19 samples collected from the United States, Italy and Spain covered acute and convalescent phases. Sources were T cells, B-cell-depleted T cells, or PBMCs; the material itself was cDNA or gDNA.

The J segment lost 7 bases and the V segment lost 9 bases, leaving 3 bases of the junction unmatched. Germline V gives CDR1 MNHEY, CDR2 SVGAGI. This CDR3 is 11 amino acids long. As originally analysed: Counts of nucleated cells, estimated from reference gene primer amplification, were obtained. Produced via immunoSEQ multiplex PCR; TCRdb's table is partial and in-frame only. The V and J calls and clone size are taken from that table; D and trimming were inferred from the DNA. The sample has about 96,000 clones, 84% seen once. The source is a woman aged 55-69 years with acute or convalescent COVID-19. Sequenced input: peripheral blood. V and J are TRBV6-5 and TRBJ2-5; 9 bases are shared with TRBD1. The CDR3 DNA sequence: TGTGCCAGACGGACAGGGGTGACCCAGTACTTC. Protein product: CARRTGVTQYF.